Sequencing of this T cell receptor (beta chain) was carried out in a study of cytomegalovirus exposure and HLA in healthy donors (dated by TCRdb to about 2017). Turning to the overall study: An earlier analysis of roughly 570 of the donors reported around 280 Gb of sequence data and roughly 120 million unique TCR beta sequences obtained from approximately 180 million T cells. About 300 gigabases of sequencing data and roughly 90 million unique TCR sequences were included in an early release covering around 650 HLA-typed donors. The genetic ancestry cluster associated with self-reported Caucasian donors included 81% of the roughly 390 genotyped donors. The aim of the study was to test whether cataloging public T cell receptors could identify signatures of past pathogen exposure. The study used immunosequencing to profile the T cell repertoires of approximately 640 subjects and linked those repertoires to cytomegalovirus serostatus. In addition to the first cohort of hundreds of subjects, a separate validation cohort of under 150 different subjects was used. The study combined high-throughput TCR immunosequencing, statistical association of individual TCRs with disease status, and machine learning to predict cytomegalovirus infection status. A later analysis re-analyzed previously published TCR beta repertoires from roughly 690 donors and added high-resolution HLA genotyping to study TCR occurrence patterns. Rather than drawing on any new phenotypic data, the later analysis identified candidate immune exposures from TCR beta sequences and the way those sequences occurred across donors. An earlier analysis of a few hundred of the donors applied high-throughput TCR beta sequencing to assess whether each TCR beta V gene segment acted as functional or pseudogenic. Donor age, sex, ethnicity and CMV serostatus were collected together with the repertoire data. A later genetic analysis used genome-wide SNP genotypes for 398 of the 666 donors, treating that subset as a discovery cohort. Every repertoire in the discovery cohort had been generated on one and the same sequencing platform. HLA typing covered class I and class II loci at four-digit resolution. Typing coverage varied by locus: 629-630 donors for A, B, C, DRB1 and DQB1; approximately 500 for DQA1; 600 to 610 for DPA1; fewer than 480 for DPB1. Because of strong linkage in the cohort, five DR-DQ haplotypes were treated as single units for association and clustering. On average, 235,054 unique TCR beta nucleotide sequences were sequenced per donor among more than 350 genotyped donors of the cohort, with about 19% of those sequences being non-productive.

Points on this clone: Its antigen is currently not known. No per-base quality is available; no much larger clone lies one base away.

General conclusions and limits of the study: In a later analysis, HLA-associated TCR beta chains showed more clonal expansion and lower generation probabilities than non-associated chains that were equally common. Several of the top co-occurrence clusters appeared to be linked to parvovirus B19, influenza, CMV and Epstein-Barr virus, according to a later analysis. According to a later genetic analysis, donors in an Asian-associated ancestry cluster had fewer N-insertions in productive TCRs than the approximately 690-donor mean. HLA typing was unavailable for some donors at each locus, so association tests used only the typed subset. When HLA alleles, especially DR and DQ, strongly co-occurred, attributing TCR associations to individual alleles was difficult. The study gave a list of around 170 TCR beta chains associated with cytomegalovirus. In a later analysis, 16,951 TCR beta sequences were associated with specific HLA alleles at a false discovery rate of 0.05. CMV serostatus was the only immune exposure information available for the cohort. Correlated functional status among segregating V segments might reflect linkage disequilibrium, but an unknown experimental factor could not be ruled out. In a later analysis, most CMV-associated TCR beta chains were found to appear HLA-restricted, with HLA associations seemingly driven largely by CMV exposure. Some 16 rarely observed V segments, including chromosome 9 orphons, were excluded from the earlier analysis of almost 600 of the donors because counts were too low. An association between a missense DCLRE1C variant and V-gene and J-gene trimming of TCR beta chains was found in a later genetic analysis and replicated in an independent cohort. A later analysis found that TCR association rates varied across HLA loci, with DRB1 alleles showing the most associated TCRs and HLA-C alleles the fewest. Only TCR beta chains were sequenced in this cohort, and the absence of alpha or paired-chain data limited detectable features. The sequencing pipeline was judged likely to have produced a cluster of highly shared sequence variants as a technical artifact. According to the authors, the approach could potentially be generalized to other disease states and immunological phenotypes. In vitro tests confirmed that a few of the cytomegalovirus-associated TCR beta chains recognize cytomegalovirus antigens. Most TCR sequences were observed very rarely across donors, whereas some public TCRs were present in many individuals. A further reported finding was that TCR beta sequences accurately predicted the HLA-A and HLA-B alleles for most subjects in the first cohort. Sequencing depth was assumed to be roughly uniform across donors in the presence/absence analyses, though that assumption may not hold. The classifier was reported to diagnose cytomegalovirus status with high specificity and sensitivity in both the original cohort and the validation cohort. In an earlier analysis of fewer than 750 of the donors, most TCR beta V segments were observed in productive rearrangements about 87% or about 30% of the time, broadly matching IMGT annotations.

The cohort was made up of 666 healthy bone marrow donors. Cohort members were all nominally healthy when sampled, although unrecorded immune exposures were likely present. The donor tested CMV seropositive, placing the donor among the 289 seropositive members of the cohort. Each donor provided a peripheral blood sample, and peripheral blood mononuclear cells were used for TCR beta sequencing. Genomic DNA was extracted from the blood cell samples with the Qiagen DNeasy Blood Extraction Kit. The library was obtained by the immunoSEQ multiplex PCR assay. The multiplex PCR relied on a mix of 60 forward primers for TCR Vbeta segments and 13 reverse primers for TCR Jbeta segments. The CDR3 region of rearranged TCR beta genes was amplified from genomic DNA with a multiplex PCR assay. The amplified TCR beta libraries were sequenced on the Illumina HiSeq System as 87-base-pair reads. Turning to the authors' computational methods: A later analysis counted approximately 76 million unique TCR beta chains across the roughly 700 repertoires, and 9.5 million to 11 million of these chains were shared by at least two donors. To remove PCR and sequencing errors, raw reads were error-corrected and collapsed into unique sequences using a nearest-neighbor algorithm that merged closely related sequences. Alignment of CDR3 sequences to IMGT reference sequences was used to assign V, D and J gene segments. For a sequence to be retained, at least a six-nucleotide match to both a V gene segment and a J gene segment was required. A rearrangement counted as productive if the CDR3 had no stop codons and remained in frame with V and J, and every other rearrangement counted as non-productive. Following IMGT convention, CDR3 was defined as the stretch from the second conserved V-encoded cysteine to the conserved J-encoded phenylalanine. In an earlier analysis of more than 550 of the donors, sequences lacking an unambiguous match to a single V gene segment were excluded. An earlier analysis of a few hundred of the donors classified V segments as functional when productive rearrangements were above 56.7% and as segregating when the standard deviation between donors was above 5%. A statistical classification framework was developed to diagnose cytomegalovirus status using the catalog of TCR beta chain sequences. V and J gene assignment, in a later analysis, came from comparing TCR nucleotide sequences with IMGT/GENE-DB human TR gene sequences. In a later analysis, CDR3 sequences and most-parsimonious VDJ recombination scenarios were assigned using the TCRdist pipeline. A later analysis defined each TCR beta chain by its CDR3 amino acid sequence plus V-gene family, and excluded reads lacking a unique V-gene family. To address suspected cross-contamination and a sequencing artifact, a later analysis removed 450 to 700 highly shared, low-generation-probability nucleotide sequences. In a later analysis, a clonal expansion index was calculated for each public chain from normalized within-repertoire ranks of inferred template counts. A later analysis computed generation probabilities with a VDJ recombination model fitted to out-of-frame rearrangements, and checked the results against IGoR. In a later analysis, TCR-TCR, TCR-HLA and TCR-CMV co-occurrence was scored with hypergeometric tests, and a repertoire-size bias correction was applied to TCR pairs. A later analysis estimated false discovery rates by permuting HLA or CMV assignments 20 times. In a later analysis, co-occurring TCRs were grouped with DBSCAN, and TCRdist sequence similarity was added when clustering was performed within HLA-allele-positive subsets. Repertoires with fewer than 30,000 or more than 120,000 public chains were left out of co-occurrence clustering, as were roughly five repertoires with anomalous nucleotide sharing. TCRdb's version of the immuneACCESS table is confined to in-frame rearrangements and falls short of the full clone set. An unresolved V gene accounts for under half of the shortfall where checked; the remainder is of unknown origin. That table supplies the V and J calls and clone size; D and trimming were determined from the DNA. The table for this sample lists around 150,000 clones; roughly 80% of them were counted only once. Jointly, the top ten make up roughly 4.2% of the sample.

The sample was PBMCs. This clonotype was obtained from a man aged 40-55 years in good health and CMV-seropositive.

Read as DNA, the sequence is TGCGCCAGTTGGACTCTTCCCACTGAAGCTTTCTTT. Translated, it gives CASWTLPTEAFF. The chain joins TRBV23-1 to TRBJ1-1; no confident D gene assignment can be made. TRBV23-1 carries the ORF label, with uncertain function. The CDR3 numbers 12 residues from cysteine through phenylalanine. The read is trimmed to its CDR3 DNA, 36 bases read in frame from base 1. V lost 9 bases and J lost 4 bases; the stretch between them is 12 bases long.